Following are 9 T cell receptor beta chains from one sample sequenced in a study of blood T cell repertoires in COVID-19. Produced via immunoSEQ multiplex PCR; TCRdb's table is partial and in-frame only. The sample lists under 150,000 clones, less than 90% seen once, with about a tenth in the top ten. Input material: peripheral blood. The receptors were gathered from a man at least 80 years old with acute or convalescent COVID-19.

The V gene is TRBV18, the J gene TRBJ2-6; D ambiguous. This CDR3 has 16 residues. Germline V gives CDR1 KGHSH, CDR2 LQKENI. The ends were cut back, 0 bases at V and 1 base at J, with 7 bases in the middle. In DNA form, the CDR3 reads TGTGCCAGCTCACCACCGTCCAGGTCTGGGGCCAACGTCCTGACTTTC. Its protein product is CASSPPSRSGANVLTF.

This sequence joins TRBV28 and TRBJ2-7; 9 nucleotides line up with TRBD1. CDR1 and CDR2 from the germline V gene are MDHEN and SYDVKM. V lost 7 bases and J lost 4; bases outside the gene matches: 14. This CDR3 contains 16 residues. This chain's CDR3 is CASIPPRGQGSYEQYF. As DNA, the CDR3 is TGTGCCAGCATCCCCCCTCGGGGACAGGGTTCTTACGAGCAGTACTTC.

This chain uses TRBV5-1 with TRBJ1-1; maybe TRBD1 (5 bases). The CDR3 has 14 residues. Germline V CDR1 and CDR2: SGHRS, YFSETQ. Deletions cut 0 bases from V and 4 bases from J, with 10 bases between. The chain's CDR3 is CASSLAGMGTEAFF. The CDR3 DNA follows: TGCGCCAGCAGCTTGGCAGGGATGGGCACTGAAGCTTTCTTT.

This clone was counted once. V and J are TRBV7-6 and TRBJ2-3; the match to TRBD2 covers 8 bases. CDR3 length equals 16 residues. The germline V gene encodes CDR1 SGHVS and CDR2 FNYEAQ. With V trimmed by 2 bases and J by 2 bases, 6 bases remained unmatched. The CDR3 nucleotides read TGTGCCAGCAGCTTAACCGGCGGGGGGACCACAGATACGCAGTATTTT. Protein sequence: CASSLTGGGTTDTQYF.

This clone was counted between two and nine times. V and J are TRBV19 and TRBJ1-2; D remains unclear. CDR3 length equals 16 residues. Per the germline V gene, CDR1 is LNHDA and CDR2 is SQIVND (reference sequence). The V and J ends lost 5 bases and 0 bases respectively, with 16 bases between them. The CDR3 sequence is CASSSRRMTANYGYTF. CDR3 DNA sequence: TGTGCCAGTAGTTCTAGACGGATGACCGCTAACTATGGCTACACCTTC.

The chain carries TRBV19 and TRBJ1-4; a weak D match, TRBD1 (5 bases). The CDR3 contains 15 residues. Germline V CDR1 and CDR2: LNHDA, SQIVND (reference sequence). Deletions cut 1 base from V and 7 bases from J, with 13 bases between. CDR3 sequence reads: CASSIGGVQGEKLFF. Written as DNA, the CDR3 is TGTGCCAGTAGTATAGGTGGGGTTCAGGGTGAAAAACTGTTTTTT. Full variable domain (rest looked up from reference TRBV19 and TRBJ1-4): DGGITQSPKYLFRKEGQNVTLSCEQNLNHDAMYWYRQDPGQGLRLIYYSQIVNDFQKGDIAEGYSVSREKKESFPLTVTSAQKNPTAFYLCASSIGGVQGEKLFFGSGTQLSVL.

This clone was detected only a few times. The rearrangement links TRBV2 to TRBJ1-1; no clear D. Germline V gene lookup returns CDR1 SNHLY and CDR2 FYNNEI. The CDR3 totals 15 residues. The V end lost 6 bases, the J end lost 5 bases, and 19 bases lay between the germline ends. DNA of the CDR3: TGTGCCAGCAGGACCGGGAGTGGGGTTGGAACTGAAGCTTTCTTT. This translates into CASRTGSGVGTEAFF.

The J gene is TRBJ1-4, the V gene TRBV29-1; the D is unclear. Germline V gene data show CDR1 as SQVTM and CDR2 as ANQGSEA. The V end was cut by 3 bases, the J end by 0 bases, with 8 bases between. The CDR3 extends over 14 amino acids. The CDR3 region has the DNA TGCAGCGTTGAGGCGGAAGCAACTAATGAAAAACTGTTTTTT. It yields the protein CSVEAEATNEKLFF.

This chain uses TRBV5-1 with TRBJ1-6, with a tentative D call TRBD1 (5 bases). Trimming left V 2 bases short and J 8 bases short, with 14 bases between. Germline-derived CDR1 and CDR2 are SGHRS and YFSETQ. There are 15 residues in the CDR3. The CDR3 sequence is CASSFGQREYSPLHF. The CDR3 DNA sequence: TGCGCCAGCAGCTTTGGACAACGAGAATATTCACCCCTCCACTTT.